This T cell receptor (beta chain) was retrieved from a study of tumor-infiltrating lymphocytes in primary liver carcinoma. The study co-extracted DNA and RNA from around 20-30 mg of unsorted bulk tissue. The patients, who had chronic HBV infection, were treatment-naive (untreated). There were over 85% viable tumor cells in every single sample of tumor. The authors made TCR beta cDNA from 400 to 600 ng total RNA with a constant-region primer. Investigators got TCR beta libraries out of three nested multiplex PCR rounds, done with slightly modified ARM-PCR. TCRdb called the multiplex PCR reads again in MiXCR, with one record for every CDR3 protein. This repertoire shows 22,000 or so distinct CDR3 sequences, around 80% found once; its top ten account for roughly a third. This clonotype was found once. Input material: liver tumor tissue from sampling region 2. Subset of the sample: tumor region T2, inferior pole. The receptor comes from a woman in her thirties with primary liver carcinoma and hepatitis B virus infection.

CDR3 DNA: TGTGTCAACAGTTGCGGTGGGCTTGGGGCCAACGTCCTGACTTTC. Translation gives CVNSCGGLGANVLTF. The chain couples TRBV6-2 or TRBV6-3 to TRBJ2-6; D ambiguous. The CDR3 is made up of 15 amino acids. Germline V CDR1 and CDR2: MNHEY, SVGEGT.